This is a list of T cell receptor beta chains from one sample in a study of T cell repertoires in cytomegalovirus infection. Each CDR3 protein gets one entry after TCRdb re-called the reads with MiXCR. This table has some 920,000 distinct CDR3 sequences, less than 35% appearing once. Their antigens remain unidentified. The specimen was cultured CD8+ T cells from PBMCs, collected from culture after CMV antigen stimulation. The source of these receptors is a human donor in good health (CMV status not recorded). Some clones in this sample may be carry-over from other donors' samples. Each CDR3 is given with its conserved first and last residue. A D gene is named only where the DNA matches it firmly. Size is stated for part of the rows, as once, few or many counts, or as a class when the clone is expanded.

CDR3 DNA | CDR3 protein | D gene | clone size | J gene | V gene
TGTGCCAGCAGCCGTGTTGGGGAGCGATACTCCTATAATTCACCCCTCCACTTT | CASSRVGERYSYNSPLHF | NA | NA | TRBJ1-6 | TRBV9
TGTGCCAGCAGCTGGCTGGGACAGAACACCGGGGAGCTGTTTTTT | CASSWLGQNTGELFF | NA | NA | TRBJ2-2 | TRBV7-9
TGTGCCAGTAGTTTCGGCCTGGGGCCAGATACGCAGTATTTT | CASSFGLGPDTQYF | NA | few | TRBJ2-3 | TRBV19
TGTGCCACCAGCAGAGGATCAACTCCGGGACAGAAGAACACTGAAGCTTTCTTT | CATSRGSTPGQKNTEAFF | TRBD1 | NA | TRBJ1-1 | TRBV15
TGTGCCAGCAGTTACCGGACAGGGGAGCGATACTACGAGCAGTACTTC | CASSYRTGERYYEQYF | TRBD1 | NA | TRBJ2-7 | TRBV6-6
TGTGCCAGCAGCGCCTCGGCGGCTAATCAGCCCCAGCATTTT | CASSASAANQPQHF | NA | few | TRBJ1-5 | TRBV9
TGCGCCAGCAGCCAAGAACCCCCCATAAAGGACACTGAAGCTTTCTTT | CASSQEPPIKDTEAFF | NA | once | TRBJ1-1 | TRBV4-1
TGTGCCAGTGCGAACCCCCAATACGAGCAGTACTTC | CASANPQYEQYF | NA | few | TRBJ2-7 | TRBV19
TGTGCCAGCAACTGGGCAGGGAACACCGGGGAGCTGTTTTTT | CASNWAGNTGELFF | NA | few | TRBJ2-2 | TRBV6-5
TGTGCTAGTGGTTTCTCCTTGCCGGGGGGGCGAGACAATGAGCAGTTCTTC | CASGFSLPGGRDNEQFF | TRBD2 | NA | TRBJ2-1 | TRBV12-5
TGTGCCAGCCTTGAGGGGGGGTTTGGTTCACCCCTCCACTTT | CASLEGGFGSPLHF | NA | many | TRBJ1-6 | TRBV7-8
TGTGCCAGCAGTTACTTCTTAGCGGGGGAACGAGATGAGCAGTTCTTC | CASSYFLAGERDEQFF | TRBD2 | NA | TRBJ2-1 | TRBV6-5
TGTGCCAGCAGTAAGCCAGGGGATATCTACGAGCAGTACTTC | CASSKPGDIYEQYF | NA | NA | TRBJ2-7 | TRBV27
TGTGCCAGCAGCCAACCGGGACTAGCGGGGAAAAAGCTCACAGATACGCAGTATTTT | CASSQPGLAGKKLTDTQYF | TRBD2 | few | TRBJ2-3 | TRBV7-9
TGTGCCAGCAGTTTACTCGGGGTCGACACGCAGTATTTT | CASSLLGVDTQYF | NA | few | TRBJ2-3 | TRBV27
TGTGCCAGCAGTCTTTGGGGGGCGGGGGAGACCCAGTACTTC | CASSLWGAGETQYF | NA | few | TRBJ2-5 | TRBV6-1
TGTGCCAGCAGCTACAAAGGACAGGGGAATGAAAAACTGTTTTTT | CASSYKGQGNEKLFF | TRBD1 | few | TRBJ1-4 | TRBV7-8
TGTGCCAGCAGTAGGACTAGCGGGGAAGAAGAGACCCAGTACTTC | CASSRTSGEEETQYF | TRBD2 | few | TRBJ2-5 | TRBV6-1
TGTGCCAGCAGCTTGGAGGTCTACAGCATGTACTTC | CASSLEVYSMYF | NA | NA | TRBJ2-5 | TRBV7-4
TGTGCCAGCAGCTTAGTGGGCGGGGATTACGAGCAGTACTTC | CASSLVGGDYEQYF | NA | many | TRBJ2-7 | TRBV7-8
TGTGCCAGCAGAGTCGGCCCCTACAATGAGCAGTTCTTC | CASRVGPYNEQFF | NA | many | TRBJ2-1 | TRBV7-2
TGTGCCAGCAGTAACAACCGGGACACCTCTGGAAACACCATATATTTT | CASSNNRDTSGNTIYF | NA | few | TRBJ1-3 | TRBV7-9
TGCGCCAGCAGCCAAGGCAGTTGGGGGTTGTCAGATACGCAGTATTTT | CASSQGSWGLSDTQYF | NA | few | TRBJ2-3 | TRBV4-1
TGTGCCAGCAGTTTATCGCCAGGGAGCGGGGCCTACAATGAGCAGTTCTTC | CASSLSPGSGAYNEQFF | TRBD2 | once | TRBJ2-1 | TRBV27
TGTGCCAGTAGTATAGGCGTCAGGACAGCGGATGGCTACACCTTC | CASSIGVRTADGYTF | NA | NA | TRBJ1-2 | TRBV19
TGTGCCAGCAGTTACTCTATAAAACAGGATGAAGCTTTCTTT | CASSYSIKQDEAFF | NA | NA | TRBJ1-1 | TRBV6-2/TRBV6-3
TGTGCCAGCAGCTTAAAGATGGGACAGGGGAGCGCAGATACGCAGTATTTT | CASSLKMGQGSADTQYF | TRBD1 | many | TRBJ2-3 | TRBV7-2
TGTGCCAGCAGTCTAAATGACAGGGGTGAGCAGTTCTTC | CASSLNDRGEQFF | TRBD1 | few | TRBJ2-1 | TRBV28
TGTGCCAGCAGCGTAGGGGGAGGAAACAATCAGCCCCAGCATTTT | CASSVGGGNNQPQHF | NA | few | TRBJ1-5 | TRBV9
TGTGCCAGCTCACCACAGGACAGGGGCGAGTGGACCCAGTACTTC | CASSPQDRGEWTQYF | TRBD1 | NA | TRBJ2-5 | TRBV18
TGTGCCAGCTCCTGGGATCCTCAAGAGACCCAGTACTTC | CASSWDPQETQYF | NA | NA | TRBJ2-5 | TRBV2
TGTGCCAGCAGCTTAGAGTTGTTTCCCGGTTTCACAGATACGCAGTATTTT | CASSLELFPGFTDTQYF | NA | many | TRBJ2-3 | TRBV11-2
TGTGCCAGCAGTTTGTGGACGGGGGGACTCACCGGGGAGCTGTTTTTT | CASSLWTGGLTGELFF | TRBD2 | many | TRBJ2-2 | TRBV7-2
TGTGCCAGCAGTGACCTGACAGGGAAAAACATTCAGTACTTC | CASSDLTGKNIQYF | TRBD1 | NA | TRBJ2-4 | TRBV2
TGCAGTGCTTTCCTCTCTGGGGCCAACGTCCTGACTTTC | CSAFLSGANVLTF | NA | once | TRBJ2-6 | TRBV20-1
TGTGCCAGTAGTATAGATAGGCTTCTAGCGGGGGAGGAGAATGAGCAGTTCTTC | CASSIDRLLAGEENEQFF | TRBD2 | few | TRBJ2-1 | TRBV19
TGTGCCAGCAGTTACCCGCCCGGGGAGGGAGAAGCTTTCTTT | CASSYPPGEGEAFF | NA | NA | TRBJ1-1 | TRBV6-6
TGTGCCACCGAGAACAAGAATTCACCCCTCCACTTT | CATENKNSPLHF | NA | few | TRBJ1-6 | TRBV7-9
TGTGCCAGCAGCCGGAGAGGAATCGGGGAGCTGTTTTTT | CASSRRGIGELFF | NA | NA | TRBJ2-2 | TRBV7-9
TGCAGCGTTGATACGGGGGTGGTCTATGGCTACACCTTC | CSVDTGVVYGYTF | NA | NA | TRBJ1-2 | TRBV29-1
TGTGCCAGCAGTCGCACTAGCGGACCCCGTACCGGGGAGCTGTTTTTT | CASSRTSGPRTGELFF | TRBD2 | few | TRBJ2-2 | TRBV6-1